Sequencing of this T cell receptor beta chain was carried out in a study of cytomegalovirus exposure and HLA in healthy donors. The PCR contained 60 Vbeta and 13 Jbeta primers. Only in-frame clones appear in the TCRdb table, and some are missing; sequencing was by immunoSEQ multiplex PCR. The profile shows roughly 78,000 clones, around 60% of them singletons. Study-wide points: What TCR beta sequences reportedly achieved was accurate prediction of HLA-A and HLA-B alleles in most subjects.

This clone has a single count. The antigen is not known. The receptor was derived from a man aged 25 to 40 in good health and CMV-seropositive. Specimen: PBMCs.

The CDR3 sequence: CASSEIRDRGGTQYF. CDR3 DNA: TGTGCCAGCAGTGAAATCCGGGACCGGGGGGGTACGCAGTATTTT. V and J are TRBV2 and TRBJ2-3, with TRBD2 matching 8 bases. The CDR3 consists of 15 residues. Germline V gives CDR1 SNHLY, CDR2 FYNNEI. With 2 bases clipped from V and 8 bases from J, the junction kept 9 bases outside the gene matches.